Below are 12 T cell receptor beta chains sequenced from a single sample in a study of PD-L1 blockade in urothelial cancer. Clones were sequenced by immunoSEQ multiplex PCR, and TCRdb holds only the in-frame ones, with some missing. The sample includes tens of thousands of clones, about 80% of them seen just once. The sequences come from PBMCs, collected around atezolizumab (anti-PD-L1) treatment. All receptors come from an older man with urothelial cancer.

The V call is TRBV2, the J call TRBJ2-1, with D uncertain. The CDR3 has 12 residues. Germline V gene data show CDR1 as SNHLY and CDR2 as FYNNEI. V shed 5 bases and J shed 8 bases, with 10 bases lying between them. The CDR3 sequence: CASSKSADEQFF. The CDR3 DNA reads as TGTGCCAGCAGTAAAAGCGCCGATGAGCAGTTCTTC.

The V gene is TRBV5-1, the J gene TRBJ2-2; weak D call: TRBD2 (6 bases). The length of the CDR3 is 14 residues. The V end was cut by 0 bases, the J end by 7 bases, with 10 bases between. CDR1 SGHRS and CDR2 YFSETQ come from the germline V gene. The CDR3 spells CASSLDGSVGELFF. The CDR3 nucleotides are TGCGCCAGCAGCTTGGACGGGAGTGTCGGGGAGCTGTTTTTT.

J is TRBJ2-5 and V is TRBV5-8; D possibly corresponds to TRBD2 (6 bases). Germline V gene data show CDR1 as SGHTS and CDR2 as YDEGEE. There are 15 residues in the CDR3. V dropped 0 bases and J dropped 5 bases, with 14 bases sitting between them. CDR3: CASSLVGGRMETQYF. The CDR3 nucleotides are TGTGCCAGCAGCTTGGTGGGGGGAAGGATGGAGACCCAGTACTTC.

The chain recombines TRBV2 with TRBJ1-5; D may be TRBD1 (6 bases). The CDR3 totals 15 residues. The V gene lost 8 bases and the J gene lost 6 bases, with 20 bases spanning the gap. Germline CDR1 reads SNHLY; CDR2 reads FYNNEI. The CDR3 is CASLEGVGGSQPQHF. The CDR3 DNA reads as TGTGCCAGCCTAGAAGGGGTTGGGGGCAGTCAGCCCCAGCATTTT. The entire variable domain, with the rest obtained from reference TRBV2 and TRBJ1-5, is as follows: EPEVTQTPSHQVTQMGQEVILRCVPISNHLYFYWYRQILGQKVEFLVSFYNNEISEKSEIFDDQFSVERPDGSNFTLKIRSTKLEDSAMYFCASLEGVGGSQPQHFGDGTRLSIL.

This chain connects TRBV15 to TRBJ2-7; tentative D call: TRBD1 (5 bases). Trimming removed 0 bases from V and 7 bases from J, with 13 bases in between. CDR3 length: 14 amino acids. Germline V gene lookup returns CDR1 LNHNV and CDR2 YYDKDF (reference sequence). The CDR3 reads CATSREGLSGEQYF. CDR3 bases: TGTGCCACCAGCAGAGAGGGCCTATCAGGGGAGCAGTACTTC.

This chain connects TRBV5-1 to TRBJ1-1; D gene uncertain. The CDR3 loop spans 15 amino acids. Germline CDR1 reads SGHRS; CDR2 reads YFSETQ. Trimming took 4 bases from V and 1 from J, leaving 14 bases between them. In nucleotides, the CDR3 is TGCGCCAGCAGCCCTGGACTGAACAGGAACACTGAAGCTTTCTTT. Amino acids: CASSPGLNRNTEAFF.

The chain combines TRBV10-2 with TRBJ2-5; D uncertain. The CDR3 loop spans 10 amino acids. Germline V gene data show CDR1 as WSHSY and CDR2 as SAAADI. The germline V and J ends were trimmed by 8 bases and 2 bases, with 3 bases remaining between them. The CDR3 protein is CASRQETQYF. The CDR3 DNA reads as TGCGCCAGCCGGCAAGAGACCCAGTACTTC.

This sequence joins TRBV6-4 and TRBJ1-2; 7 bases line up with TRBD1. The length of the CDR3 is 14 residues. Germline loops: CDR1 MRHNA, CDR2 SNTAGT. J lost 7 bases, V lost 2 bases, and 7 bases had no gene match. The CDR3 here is CASSDPTGAGGYTF. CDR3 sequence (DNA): TGTGCCAGCAGTGACCCCACAGGGGCAGGTGGCTACACCTTC.

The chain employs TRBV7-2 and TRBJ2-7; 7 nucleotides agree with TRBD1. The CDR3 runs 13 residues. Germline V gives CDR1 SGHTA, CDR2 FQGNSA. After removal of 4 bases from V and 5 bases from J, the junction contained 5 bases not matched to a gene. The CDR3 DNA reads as TGTGCCAGCAGCTCGGGACAGTGGAACGAGCAGTACTTC. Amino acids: CASSSGQWNEQYF.

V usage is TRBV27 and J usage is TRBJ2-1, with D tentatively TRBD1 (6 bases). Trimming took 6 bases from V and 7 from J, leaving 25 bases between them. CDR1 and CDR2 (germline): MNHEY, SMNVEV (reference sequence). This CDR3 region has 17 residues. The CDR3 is CASRQNRDDYRLNEQFF. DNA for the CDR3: TGTGCCAGCAGACAGAACAGGGACGATTACCGCTTGAATGAGCAGTTCTTC.

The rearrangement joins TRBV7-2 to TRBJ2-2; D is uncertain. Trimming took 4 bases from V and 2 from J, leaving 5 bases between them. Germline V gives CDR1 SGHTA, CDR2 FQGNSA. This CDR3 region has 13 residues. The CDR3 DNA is TGTGCCAGCAGCTGGGCTAACACCGGGGAGCTGTTTTTT. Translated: CASSWANTGELFF.

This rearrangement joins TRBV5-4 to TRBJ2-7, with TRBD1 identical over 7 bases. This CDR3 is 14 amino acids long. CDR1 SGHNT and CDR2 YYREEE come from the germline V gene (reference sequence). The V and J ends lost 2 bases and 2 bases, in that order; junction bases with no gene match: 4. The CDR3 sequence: CASSFGTDPYEQYF. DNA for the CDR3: TGTGCCAGCAGCTTCGGGACAGACCCCTACGAGCAGTACTTC.